This TCR beta chain was identified during a study of vaccination and CD4 T cells after COVID-19. Treatment described: approximately 9-day PBMC culture with coronavirus spike peptide pools or control peptides (ViraFEST assay). Comment on this clonotype: The antigen remains undetermined.

The study sequenced cultured CD4+ T cell DNA using the Oncomine TCR Beta short-read assay. One entry per CDR3 protein results from TCRdb running MiXCR on the PCR reads. The repertoire has 9,500 to 15,000 distinct CDR3 sequences, about 75% of them found once; the top ten carry 10%. Germline CDR1 SGHTA, CDR2 FQGNSA. V shed 1 base and J shed 1 base, with 19 bases lying between them. The CDR3 spans 18 residues. The sample was CD4+ T cells from blood, cultured in vitro. The TCR comes from a human donor who had recovered from COVID-19. The chain links TRBV7-2 to TRBJ2-5; perhaps TRBD1 as D (7 bases). The CDR3 sequence is CASSLGRQGGLSQETQYF. CDR3 coding DNA: TGTGCCAGCAGCTTAGGACGACAGGGAGGATTAAGCCAAGAGACCCAGTACTTC.